This T cell receptor (beta chain) was recovered during a study of type 1 regulatory T cells. Study information: T-allo10 is a Tr1-enriched, alloantigen-specific CD4 T cell product made in vitro.

The graft donor-derived T-allo10 cells reportedly recognize host alloantigens, are anergic, and suppress alloantigen-specifically. Concerning this clonotype itself: The antigen is unknown.

The CDR3 length is 15 residues. Germline V gene lookup returns CDR1 LGHNA and CDR2 YSLEER. V was shortened by 0 bases and J by 4 bases, with 12 bases between the two germline ends. A single record per CDR3 protein comes from TCRdb applying MiXCR to the reads. The sample has some 25,000 distinct CDR3 sequences, 55% to 75% seen once. This sequence was found in a human donor in good health. V usage is TRBV4-3 and J usage is TRBJ1-1; D uncertain. The sequenced sample was cultured T cells, either the whole culture or a sorted T cell fraction (not recorded which). Subset indicated: Tr1-enriched cell product generated in vitro against host alloantigens. CDR3 loop: CASSQDLTPGTEAFF. CDR3 nucleotide sequence: TGCGCCAGCAGCCAAGATCTCACGCCCGGCACTGAAGCTTTCTTT.